This T cell receptor beta chain emerged from a study of cytomegalovirus exposure and HLA in healthy donors (dated by TCRdb to about 2017). General notes on the study: In an earlier analysis of roughly 590 of the donors, around 290 Gb of sequence data and 90 million to 120 million unique TCR beta sequences from 150 million to 200 million T cells were reported. Rather than drawing on any new phenotypic data, the later analysis identified candidate immune exposures from TCR beta sequences and the way those sequences occurred across donors. The study was designed to test whether signatures of past pathogen exposure could be identified by cataloging public T cell receptors. Five DR-DQ haplotypes were treated as single units for association and clustering because of strong linkage in the cohort. Along with the roughly 700-subject first cohort, a separate validation cohort of 120 different subjects was used. The number of donors typed differed by locus, with roughly 620-630 for A, B, C, DRB1 and DQB1, more than 500 for DQA1, some 570 for DPA1, and around 460 for DPB1. An early release covering roughly 600 HLA-typed donors comprised around 300 gigabases of sequencing data and tens of millions of unique TCR sequences. Among about 360 genotyped donors of the cohort, an average of roughly 240,000 unique TCR beta nucleotide sequences were sequenced per donor, roughly 20% of them non-productive. To decide whether each TCR beta V gene segment behaved as functional or pseudogenic, an earlier analysis of some 600 of the donors relied on high-throughput TCR beta sequencing. Every discovery cohort repertoire had been produced on one sequencing platform. High-throughput TCR immunosequencing, statistical association of individual TCRs with disease status, and machine learning were combined to predict cytomegalovirus infection status. Both class I and class II loci were covered by HLA typing, at four-digit resolution. Alongside the repertoire data, information on donor age, sex, ethnicity and CMV serostatus was compiled. The study profiled the T cell repertoires of under 700 subjects by immunosequencing and related them to cytomegalovirus serostatus. A later analysis re-analyzed previously published TCR beta repertoires from about 600 donors and added high-resolution HLA genotyping to study TCR occurrence patterns. A later genetic analysis used genome-wide SNP genotypes for about three fifths of the 666 donors, treating that subset as a discovery cohort. Among the roughly 400 genotyped donors, roughly 80% belonged to the genetic ancestry cluster associated with self-reported Caucasian donors. Findings and caveats that apply to the study as a whole: Some IMGT-functional V segments, including TRBV6-2 and TRBV6-3, could not be told apart with the 87-base-pair reads, so those segments were excluded. Because counts were too low, around 18 rarely observed V segments, including chromosome 9 orphons, were left out of the earlier analysis of 500 to 750 of the donors. Only TCR beta chains were sequenced in this cohort, and the absence of alpha or paired-chain data limited detectable features. Compared with equally common non-associated chains, HLA-associated TCR beta chains in a later analysis were more clonally expanded and had lower generation probabilities. It was suggested by the authors that the approach could potentially be generalized to other disease states and immunological phenotypes. In a later genetic analysis, fewer N-insertions in productive TCRs were reported among donors in an Asian-associated ancestry cluster than the roughly 640-donor mean. The classifier was reported to diagnose cytomegalovirus status with high specificity and sensitivity in both the original cohort and the validation cohort. A cluster of highly shared sequence variants was judged likely to be a technical artifact of the sequencing pipeline. An earlier analysis of 587 of the donors showed that most TCR beta V segments appeared in productive rearrangements either about 87% or about 30% of the time, which broadly matched IMGT annotations. A few of the identified cytomegalovirus-associated TCR beta chains were confirmed in vitro to be specific for cytomegalovirus antigens. Most CMV-associated TCR beta chains appeared to be HLA-restricted in a later analysis, and the HLA associations seemed to be driven largely by CMV exposure. In the study, some 180 TCR beta chains were listed as associated with cytomegalovirus. The only immune exposure information available for the cohort was CMV serostatus. Assigning TCR associations to individual alleles was difficult when HLA alleles, especially DR and DQ, strongly co-occurred. While some public TCRs were present in many individuals, most TCR sequences turned up only very rarely across donors. A later analysis found that TCR association rates varied across HLA loci, with DRB1 alleles showing the most associated TCRs and HLA-C alleles the fewest. Because HLA typing was unavailable for some donors at each locus, only the typed subset was used in association tests. A further reported finding was that TCR beta sequences accurately predicted the HLA-A and HLA-B alleles for most subjects in the first cohort. A later genetic analysis associated a missense DCLRE1C variant with V-gene and J-gene trimming of TCR beta chains, and an independent cohort replicated the association. At a false discovery rate of 0.05, a later analysis linked approximately 18,000 TCR beta sequences to specific HLA alleles. Presence/absence analyses assumed roughly uniform sequencing depth across donors, an assumption that may not hold. Correlated functional status among segregating V segments might be attributable to linkage disequilibrium, but an unknown experimental factor could not be ruled out. According to a later analysis, parvovirus B19, influenza, CMV and Epstein-Barr virus appeared linked to several top co-occurrence clusters.

A word on this clone: The specificity of this receptor is unknown.

The cohort was made up of several hundred healthy bone marrow donors. At the time of sampling, all cohort members were nominally healthy, though unrecorded immune exposures were likely present. The donor was CMV seropositive and belonged to the group of around 300 seropositive cohort members. Each donor provided a peripheral blood sample, and peripheral blood mononuclear cells were used for TCR beta sequencing. Genomic DNA was extracted from the blood cell samples with the Qiagen DNeasy Blood Extraction Kit. The library was produced with the immunoSEQ multiplex PCR assay. For the multiplex PCR, a mixture combining 60 forward primers for TCR Vbeta segments and 13 reverse primers for TCR Jbeta segments was used. The CDR3 region of rearranged TCR beta genes was amplified from genomic DNA with a multiplex PCR assay. The Illumina HiSeq System was used to sequence the amplified TCR beta libraries as 87-base-pair reads. Concerning the study's data processing: Across the 600 to 700 repertoires, a later analysis counted 80 million or so unique TCR beta chains, some 11 million of which were shared by at least two donors. Raw reads were error-corrected and collapsed into unique sequences by a nearest-neighbor algorithm in which closely related sequences were merged to remove PCR and sequencing errors. CDR3 sequences were aligned to IMGT reference sequences to assign V, D and J gene segments. For a sequence to be retained, a match of at least six nucleotides was required to both a V gene segment and a J gene segment. A rearrangement was called productive if the CDR3 had no stop codons and remained in frame with V and J, and every other rearrangement was called non-productive. CDR3 was defined by IMGT convention, running from the second conserved V-encoded cysteine to the conserved J-encoded phenylalanine. The earlier analysis of about 570 of the donors excluded any sequence lacking an unambiguous match to a single V gene segment. In an earlier analysis of several hundred of the donors, V segments were called functional above 56.7% productive rearrangements and were called segregating when the between-donor standard deviation exceeded 5%. To diagnose cytomegalovirus status from the catalog of TCR beta chain sequences, a statistical classification framework was built. V and J gene assignment, in a later analysis, came from comparing TCR nucleotide sequences with IMGT/GENE-DB human TR gene sequences. A later analysis assigned CDR3 sequences and most-parsimonious VDJ recombination scenarios with the TCRdist pipeline. In a later analysis, each TCR beta chain was defined by its CDR3 amino acid sequence together with its V-gene family, and reads lacking a unique V-gene family were excluded. To address suspected cross-contamination and a sequencing artifact, a later analysis removed a few hundred highly shared, low-generation-probability nucleotide sequences. In a later analysis, a clonal expansion index for each public chain was calculated from normalized within-repertoire ranks of inferred template counts. In a later analysis, generation probabilities were computed using a VDJ recombination model fitted to out-of-frame rearrangements, and the results were checked against IGoR. A later analysis scored TCR-TCR, TCR-HLA and TCR-CMV co-occurrence with hypergeometric tests, applying a repertoire-size bias correction to TCR pairs. A later analysis estimated false discovery rates by permuting HLA or CMV assignments 20 times. In a later analysis, co-occurring TCRs were grouped with DBSCAN, and TCRdist sequence similarity was added when clustering was performed within HLA-allele-positive subsets. Repertoires with fewer than 30,000 or more than 120,000 public chains, plus five repertoires with anomalous nucleotide sharing, were excluded from co-occurrence clustering. The immuneACCESS repertoire file appears here via TCRdb, limited to in-frame rearrangements. These files lack a portion of the clones; in checked studies, under half of the deficit traces to unresolved V genes, and the cause of the others is not known. V and J calls and clone size follow that table, whereas D and trimming were derived from the DNA. This sample's records show 200,000 to 250,000 clones. Roughly 0.89% of the sample comes from the top ten.

V is pared back by 1 base and J by 1 base, with 4 bases lying between the germline termini. According to the germline V gene, CDR1 reads MNHNS and CDR2 reads SASEGT. Spanning cysteine to phenylalanine, the CDR3 consists of 13 amino acids. The retained sequence is limited to the CDR3, 39 bases, with the frame set at the first base. The source of this sequence is a woman in her twenties or thirties in good health and CMV-seropositive. Sequencing input: PBMCs. The chain is encoded by TRBV6-1 joined to TRBJ1-1; no confident D gene assignment can be made. CDR3 reads: CASSEGRNTEAFF. The bases are TGTGCCAGCAGTGAAGGGAGGAACACTGAAGCTTTCTTT.